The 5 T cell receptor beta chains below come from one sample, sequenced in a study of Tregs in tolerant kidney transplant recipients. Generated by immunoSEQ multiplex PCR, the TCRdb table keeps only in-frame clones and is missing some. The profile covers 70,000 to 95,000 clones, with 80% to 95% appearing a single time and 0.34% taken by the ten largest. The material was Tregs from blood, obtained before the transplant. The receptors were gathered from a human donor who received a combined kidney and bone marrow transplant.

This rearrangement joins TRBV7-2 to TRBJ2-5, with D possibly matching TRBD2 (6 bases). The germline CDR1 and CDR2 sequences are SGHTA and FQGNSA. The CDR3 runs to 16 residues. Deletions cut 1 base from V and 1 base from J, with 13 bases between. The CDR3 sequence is CASSLVTGVGQETQYF. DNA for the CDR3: TGTGCCAGCAGCTTAGTGACGGGAGTGGGCCAAGAGACCCAGTACTTC.

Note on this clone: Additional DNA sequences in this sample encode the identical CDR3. The CDR3 sequence: CASSYSTGTSGYEQYF. The CDR3 nucleotides are TGTGCCAGCAGTTACTCGACCGGGACTAGCGGGTACGAGCAGTACTTC. The chain joins TRBV6-5 to TRBJ2-7; 12 bases map to TRBD2. The CDR3 runs 16 residues. Germline CDR1 and CDR2: MNHEY and SVGAGI. J lost 4 bases, V lost 0 bases, and 4 bases had no gene match.

CDR3 protein: CASSLEVSGLAGSADTQYF. The CDR3 DNA follows: TGCGCCAGCAGCTTGGAGGTGTCCGGCCTAGCGGGATCTGCAGATACGCAGTATTTT. The chain recombines TRBV5-1 with TRBJ2-3; 9 bases align to TRBD2. Trimming at V came to 0 bases and at J to 4 bases, leaving 15 bases not matched to a gene. The CDR3 consists of 19 residues. Germline assignment: CDR1 SGHRS and CDR2 YFSETQ.

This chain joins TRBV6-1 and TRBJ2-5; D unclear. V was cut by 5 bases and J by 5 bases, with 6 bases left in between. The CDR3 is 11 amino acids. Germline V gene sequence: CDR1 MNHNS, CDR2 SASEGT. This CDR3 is CASSYVETQYF. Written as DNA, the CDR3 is TGTGCCAGCAGTTACGTGGAGACCCAGTACTTC.

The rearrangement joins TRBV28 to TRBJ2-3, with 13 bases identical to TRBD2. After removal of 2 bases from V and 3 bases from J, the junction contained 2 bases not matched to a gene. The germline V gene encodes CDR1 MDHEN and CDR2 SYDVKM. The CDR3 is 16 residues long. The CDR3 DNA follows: TGTGCCAGCAGTTTAGGGACTAGCGGGATTACAGATACGCAGTATTTT. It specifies CASSLGTSGITDTQYF.